The 13 T cell receptor beta chains reported below all come from one sample, sequenced in a study of response to subunit inactivated influenza vaccine. MiXCR, run by TCRdb on the RT-PCR reads, gives a single entry per CDR3 protein. This sample yields 550,000 to 600,000 distinct CDR3 sequences, of which approximately 12% are seen a single time; approximately 10% belongs to the top ten. The sample was PBMCs from blood, taken on the day of vaccination. The receptors shown here come from a man between 45 and 60 years old who received an inactivated influenza vaccine.

Comment on this clonotype: An end of the junction differs from the germline gene, which may be a read error. The rearrangement joins TRBV15 to TRBJ2-7, with TRBD1 matching over 7 bases. This CDR3 region has 13 residues. The V gene's germline CDR1 is LNHNV and CDR2 YYDKDF (reference sequence). CDR3 in amino acids: CATSREEPGQPQF. The CDR3 nucleotides are TGTGCCACCAGCAGAGAAGAACCGGGACAGCCCCAATTC.

This clonotype was detected only a few times. The chain combines TRBV7-6 with TRBJ2-3; no firm D call. Per the germline V gene, CDR1 is SGHVS and CDR2 is FNYEAQ. The CDR3 totals 12 residues. Trimming cost V 6 bases and J 8 bases, with 12 bases left between them. This chain's CDR3 is CASSEPVGTQYF. DNA for the CDR3: TGTGCCAGCAGTGAACCGGTTGGTACGCAGTATTTT.

In this sample, this clonotype turned up a few times. This chain joins TRBV4-3 and TRBJ2-5; D is possibly TRBD1 (6 bases). Germline-derived CDR1 and CDR2 are LGHNA and YSLEER. CDR3 size: 16 residues. The germline V and J ends were trimmed by 0 bases and 6 bases, with 17 bases remaining between them. The CDR3 DNA follows: TGCGCCAGCAGCCAAGATCTGAGACAGGCACCCCAGACCCAGTACTTC. It is translated as CASSQDLRQAPQTQYF.

The CDR3 sequence is CSPSPGGGETQYF. DNA of the CDR3: TGCAGCCCGTCCCCGGGCGGTGGGGAGACCCAGTACTTC. The chain links TRBV20-1 to TRBJ2-5; D not resolved. This CDR3 spans 13 amino acids. The V gene's germline CDR1 is DFQATT and CDR2 SNEGSKA (reference sequence).

This clonotype showed up just a few times. The chain couples TRBV7-2 to TRBJ2-2; D remains unclear. The CDR3 has 14 residues. Trimming stripped 1 base from V and 7 bases from J, with 10 bases between. Germline-derived CDR1 and CDR2 are SGHTA and FQGNSA. The CDR3 nucleotides read TGTGCCAGCAGCTTAGGGCACGTGGGCGGGGAGCTGTTTTTT. Its protein product is CASSLGHVGGELFF.

This clonotype was picked up a small number of times. V usage is TRBV4-3 and J usage is TRBJ2-7; TRBD1 or TRBD2 may be the D gene (7 bases each). Trimming shortened V by 0 bases and J by 7 bases, and 16 bases separated the two germline ends. This CDR3 comprises 15 residues. The germline CDR1 and CDR2 sequences are LGHNA and YSLEER. The CDR3 DNA is TGCGCCAGCAGCCAAGACGGGGACAGAGCGGGGGAGCAGTACTTC. Translating it yields CASSQDGDRAGEQYF.

This clonotype was recorded a few times. J is TRBJ1-1 and V is TRBV30, with D uncertain. Trimming removed 0 bases at V and 8 bases at J, with 7 bases between. This CDR3 has 11 residues. Per the germline V gene, CDR1 is GTSNPN and CDR2 is SVGIG (reference sequence). The CDR3 DNA reads TGTGCCTGGAGTGTACGGGTGGAAGCTTTCTTT. This encodes CAWSVRVEAFF.

This clonotype was found a few times. This sequence joins TRBV11-2 and TRBJ2-7, with a tentative D call TRBD1 (6 bases). Germline V gives CDR1 SGHAT, CDR2 FQNNGV. Trimming shortened V by 3 bases and J by 3 bases, and 9 bases separated the two germline ends. The CDR3 covers 13 residues. CDR3 amino acids: CASSLGHRYEQYF. CDR3 DNA sequence: TGTGCCAGCAGCTTGGGACATCGCTACGAGCAGTACTTC.

DNA for the CDR3: TGCGCCAGCAGGACCTTATTAACCACAGGGAATGAGCAGTTCTTC. Translation: CASRTLLTTGNEQFF. V usage is TRBV5-1 and J usage is TRBJ2-1, with D tentatively TRBD1 (6 bases). Germline V gene sequence: CDR1 SGHRS, CDR2 YFSETQ. V lost 5 bases to trimming and J lost 7 bases, with 19 bases between them. The CDR3 extends over 15 amino acids.

This clonotype was seen a handful of times. J is TRBJ2-1 and V is TRBV5-1; 9 bases map to TRBD2. This CDR3 region has 18 residues. V trimming: 4 bases; J trimming: 0 bases; junction bases outside the gene matches: 11. Germline CDR1 reads SGHRS; CDR2 reads YFSETQ. CDR3: CASSPGASGASSYNEQFF. The CDR3 bases are TGCGCCAGCAGCCCTGGGGCTAGCGGGGCTAGCTCCTACAATGAGCAGTTCTTC.

This clonotype was observed a handful of times. This chain uses TRBV6-5 with TRBJ2-7; 11 positions match TRBD2. Germline-derived CDR1 and CDR2 are MNHEY and SVGAGI. The length of the CDR3 is 15 residues. J lost 4 bases, V lost 4 bases, and 6 bases had no gene match. CDR3 amino acids: CASSSPGLAEYEQYF. CDR3 nucleotides: TGTGCCAGCAGTTCTCCGGGACTAGCGGAGTACGAGCAGTACTTC.

The genes are TRBV11-2 and TRBJ2-1; D possibly corresponds to TRBD2 (6 bases). The germline V and J ends were trimmed by 6 bases and 10 bases, with 13 bases remaining between them. This CDR3 is 12 amino acids long. Germline CDR1 and CDR2: SGHAT and FQNNGV. The CDR3 bases are TGTGCCAGCAGGGGGACTTCTCCAGAGCAGTTCTTC. Encoded protein: CASRGTSPEQFF.

This sequence joins TRBV20-1 and TRBJ1-1; D unresolved. The germline V and J ends were trimmed by 3 bases and 4 bases, with 12 bases remaining between them. Germline loops: CDR1 DFQATT, CDR2 SNEGSKA (reference sequence). The CDR3 length is 13 residues. The CDR3 protein is CSASRGAGTEAFF. The CDR3, as DNA: TGCAGTGCTAGTAGAGGCGCAGGCACTGAAGCTTTCTTT.